This T cell receptor beta chain comes out of a study of cytomegalovirus exposure and HLA in healthy donors. The CDR3 extends over 13 amino acids. Trimming cost V 3 bases and J 3 bases, with 8 bases left between them. Per the germline V gene, CDR1 is SEHNR and CDR2 is FQNEAQ (reference sequence). The PCR used 60 Vbeta and 13 Jbeta primers. The method was immunoSEQ multiplex PCR; TCRdb's version includes in-frame clones alone and lacks a portion of them. The repertoire consists of fewer than 150,000 clones, with 70% to 85% occurring once and the leading ten covering around 4.5%. A note on this clone: Its antigen remains unidentified.

Study-level results: According to the study, approximately 150 TCR beta chains were cytomegalovirus-associated. A missense DCLRE1C variant was associated with V- and J-gene trimming of TCR beta chains in a later analysis, and an independent cohort replicated the association. Follow-up analysis found HLA locus-dependent TCR association rates, highest for DRB1 and lowest for HLA-C. Beyond CMV serostatus, there was no information to go on about immune exposure.

Sequencing was done on a sample of PBMCs. This clonotype was obtained from a man aged 35-49 years in good health and CMV-seropositive. The J gene is TRBJ1-2, the V gene TRBV7-9; TRBD1 is a possible D gene (6 bases). The CDR3 DNA is TGTGCCAGCAGCTTGGGGACATACTATGGCTACACCTTC. Its translation is CASSLGTYYGYTF.